Each of the 31 T cell receptor beta chains below was sequenced from the same sample in a study of neurological immune-mediated disorders. TCRdb independently ran MiXCR on the 5' RACE reads; one entry per CDR3 protein. The table includes about 74,000 distinct CDR3 sequences, around 5.2% detected once. The sample consisted of PBMCs. These receptors all come from a man aged 18 to 30 with multiple sclerosis.

There are many counts of this clonotype. This rearrangement joins TRBV20-1 to TRBJ1-4; D might be TRBD1 (5 bases). Germline assignment: CDR1 DFQATT and CDR2 SNEGSKA (reference sequence). This CDR3 is built from 11 residues. The CDR3 DNA reads as TGCGGAAGGAGGGACGTAGAAAAACTGTTTTTT. This encodes CGRRDVEKLFF.

There are many counts of this clonotype. The genes are TRBV10-3 and TRBJ1-2, with 10 bases that match TRBD1. Germline values: CDR1 ENHRY, CDR2 SYGVKD. J gave up 6 bases and V 6 bases, and 1 base lay outside the gene matches. This CDR3 has 12 residues. CDR3 in amino acids: CAIRGTGDGYTF. The CDR3 DNA follows: TGTGCCATCAGGGGGACAGGGGATGGCTACACCTTC.

The chain is built from TRBV20-1 and TRBJ2-7; unclear D gene. The CDR3 totals 12 residues. The germline V and J ends were trimmed by 5 bases and 7 bases, with 15 bases remaining between them. Germline V CDR1 and CDR2: DFQATT, SNEGSKA (reference sequence). CDR3 region: CSAGNSNQEQYF. CDR3 coding DNA: TGCAGTGCTGGAAACTCGAACCAAGAGCAGTACTTC.

This clonotype has a count of ten or more. The chain carries TRBV3-1 and TRBJ1-5, with unresolved D. Germline values: CDR1 LGHDT, CDR2 YNNKEL (reference sequence). The CDR3 is 14 residues long. The V and J ends lost 1 base and 0 bases respectively, with 4 bases between them. The CDR3 region has the DNA TGTGCCAGCAGCCAAGTTCATAGCAATCAGCCCCAGCATTTT. Translation gives CASSQVHSNQPQHF.

This clonotype showed up many times. The chain combines TRBV6-2 or TRBV6-3 with TRBJ2-6; D uncertain. The ends were cut back, 2 bases at V and 0 bases at J, with 2 bases in the middle. Germline values: CDR1 MNHEY, CDR2 SVGEGT. The CDR3 extends over 14 amino acids. CDR3 bases: TGTGCCAGCAGTTACAGCTCTGGGGCCAACGTCCTGACTTTC. It is translated as CASSYSSGANVLTF.

Many counts were recorded for this clonotype. J is TRBJ2-1 and V is TRBV7-8, with a weak D call TRBD2 (6 bases). The CDR3 has 16 residues. Germline V gene lookup returns CDR1 SGHVS and CDR2 FQNEAQ. The V end was cut by 1 base, the J end by 8 bases, with 18 bases between. For the CDR3, the DNA is TGTGCCAGCAGCTTAGTTCCCGGGACTTCCTTCGATGAGCAGTTCTTC. Its protein is CASSLVPGTSFDEQFF.

This clonotype was picked up many times. The chain uses TRBV10-2 and TRBJ2-1, with D perhaps being TRBD1 or TRBD2 (5 bases each). The CDR3 totals 13 residues. The germline V and J ends were trimmed by 8 bases and 8 bases, with 16 bases remaining between them. Germline V gene lookup returns CDR1 WSHSY and CDR2 SAAADI. The CDR3 DNA reads as TGCGCCAGCTACGCCGGGACCTTCGATGAGCAGTTCTTC. Its protein product is CASYAGTFDEQFF.

The chain combines TRBV7-8 with TRBJ2-7, with 8 positions matching TRBD1. The junction had 3 bases not matched to a gene; V was cut back by 6 bases and J by 2 bases. Germline V gene data show CDR1 as SGHVS and CDR2 as FQNEAQ. The CDR3 totals 13 residues. CDR3 region: CASSPDRAYEQYF. CDR3 sequence (DNA): TGTGCCAGCAGTCCGGACAGGGCCTACGAGCAGTACTTC.

There are many counts of this clonotype. The gene calls are TRBV3-1 and TRBJ2-7; D is possibly TRBD1 (6 bases). V lost 0 bases and J 8 bases, leaving 20 bases between the germline ends. CDR3 size: 16 residues. The germline V gene has CDR1 LGHDT and CDR2 YNNKEL (reference sequence). CDR3 bases: TGTGCCAGCAGCCAAGACCTGATAAGGACAGCCATCAAGCAGTACTTC. It codes for CASSQDLIRTAIKQYF.

This clonotype was detected many times. V and J are TRBV2 and TRBJ2-2; D ambiguous. This CDR3 has 14 amino acids. Germline loops: CDR1 SNHLY, CDR2 FYNNEI. Trimming stripped 1 base from V and 3 bases from J, with 6 bases between. CDR3 in amino acids: CASSEGVYTGELFF. In DNA form, the CDR3 reads TGTGCCAGCAGTGAAGGGGTCTACACCGGGGAGCTGTTTTTT.

Note on this clonotype: The junction departs from germline at one end; a sequencing error may be responsible. This chain connects TRBV7-2 to TRBJ1-5; TRBD1 is a possible D gene (6 bases). This CDR3 spans 14 amino acids. Germline V gene lookup returns CDR1 SGHTA and CDR2 FQGNSA. The chain's CDR3 is CASSPREGEGPQNF. CDR3 nucleotide sequence: TGTGCCAGCAGCCCCCGGGAGGGGGAAGGGCCCCAGAATTTT.

There are a few counts of this clonotype. The chain uses TRBV5-1 and TRBJ1-1; possibly TRBD1 for D (5 bases). CDR1 and CDR2 (germline): SGHRS, YFSETQ. The V and J ends lost 1 base and 5 bases respectively, with 12 bases between them. CDR3 length: 14 amino acids. CDR3 bases: TGCGCCAGCAGCTTGTCCCATAGGGGAACTGAAGCTTTCTTT. Translated, it gives CASSLSHRGTEAFF.

At least ten counts were recorded for this clonotype. The chain couples TRBV25-1 to TRBJ2-7; D may correspond to TRBD1 or TRBD2 (5 bases each). The germline CDR1 and CDR2 sequences are MGHDK and SYGVNS. The CDR3 sequence is 12 residues long. The V end lost 3 bases, the J end lost 5 bases, and 8 bases lay between the germline ends. The DNA for the CDR3 is TGTGCCAGCAGTGAGGGACGGGACGAGCAGTACTTC. As protein: CASSEGRDEQYF.

At least ten counts were recorded for this clonotype. The rearrangement links TRBV7-3 to TRBJ2-3; D remains unclear. Germline CDR1 SGHTA, CDR2 FQGTGA. This CDR3 region has 15 residues. The ends were cut back, 5 bases at V and 0 bases at J, with 12 bases in the middle. The CDR3 DNA sequence: TGTGCCAGCAGCACACAACGTGGGAGCACAGATACGCAGTATTTT. Translation gives CASSTQRGSTDTQYF. Full variable domain (rest looked up from reference TRBV7-3 and TRBJ2-3): GAGVSQTPSNKVTEKGKYVELRCDPISGHTALYWYRQSLGQGPEFLIYFQGTGAADDSGLPNDRFFAVRPEGSVSTLKIQRTERGDSAVYLCASSTQRGSTDTQYFGPGTRLTVL.

At least ten counts were recorded for this clonotype. The chain recombines TRBV5-1 with TRBJ2-3; the D gene is possibly TRBD2 (5 bases). The germline V gene encodes CDR1 SGHRS and CDR2 YFSETQ. Trimming took off 2 bases at V and 2 bases at J, with 15 bases between the two ends. CDR3 size: 16 residues. The CDR3 sequence: CASSFGPGNPTDTQYF. Written as DNA, the CDR3 is TGCGCCAGCAGCTTCGGCCCCGGGAACCCCACAGATACGCAGTATTTT.

There are a few counts of this clonotype. This chain joins TRBV12-3 or TRBV12-4 and TRBJ2-1, with 8 bases identical to TRBD2. This CDR3 is 14 amino acids long. V lost 6 bases, J lost 8 bases, and 9 bases stayed unmatched. In DNA form, the CDR3 reads TGTGCCAGCAGAGGACTAGCAACTGGGTATGAGCAGTTCTTC. Encoded protein: CASRGLATGYEQFF.

This clonotype showed up many times. This chain links TRBV30 with TRBJ2-1, with D hard to call. The V and J ends lost 3 bases and 1 base respectively, with 1 base between them. The CDR3 loop spans 11 amino acids. CDR1 and CDR2 (germline): GTSNPN, SVGIG (reference sequence). The CDR3 spells CAWRSYNEQFF. CDR3 DNA sequence: TGTGCCTGGAGGTCCTACAATGAGCAGTTCTTC.

This clonotype was counted many times. The chain employs TRBV7-4 and TRBJ1-2; 9 bases are shared with TRBD1. The CDR3 runs 13 residues. Germline trimming cut 5 bases from V and 6 bases from J; bases unmatched to any gene: 4. Germline assignment: CDR1 SGHVT and CDR2 SQSDAQ. The DNA of the CDR3 is TGTGCCAGCAGCCCGGGACAGGGAAATGGCTACACCTTC. Translation gives CASSPGQGNGYTF.

This clonotype appeared many times. The chain combines TRBV20-1 with TRBJ2-1; tentative D call: TRBD1 (5 bases). The germline V gene has CDR1 DFQATT and CDR2 SNEGSKA (reference sequence). V lost 2 bases and J 1 base, leaving 12 bases between the germline ends. The CDR3 spans 15 residues. The CDR3, as DNA: TGCAGTGCTAGATCTTTCAGGGATTCCTACAATGAGCAGTTCTTC. Translated, it gives CSARSFRDSYNEQFF.

This clonotype came up many times. The gene calls are TRBV5-1 and TRBJ1-1, with TRBD1 matching 9 bases. This CDR3 has 17 amino acids. In germline, CDR1 is SGHRS, CDR2 YFSETQ. With 4 bases clipped from V and 0 bases from J, the junction kept 10 bases outside the gene matches. The CDR3: CASSPRTGAYMNTEAFF. CDR3 nucleotide sequence: TGCGCCAGCAGCCCAAGGACAGGGGCCTACATGAACACTGAAGCTTTCTTT.

This clonotype was detected ten times or more. The chain joins TRBV20-1 to TRBJ2-3; TRBD1 or TRBD2 may be the D gene (5 bases each). The CDR3 has 15 amino acids. Germline V gene data show CDR1 as DFQATT and CDR2 as SNEGSKA (reference sequence). Between the trimmed V and J ends, which lost 2 bases and 1 base, there was a span of 13 bases. CDR3 region: CSARWDATGTDTQYF. For the CDR3, the DNA is TGCAGTGCTAGATGGGACGCCACCGGCACAGATACGCAGTATTTT.

This clonotype has a handful of counts. Germline and junction disagree at one end, which may indicate a read error. The chain uses TRBV20-1 and TRBJ1-6; the D is unclear. CDR1 and CDR2 from the germline V gene are DFQATT and SNEGSKA (reference sequence). The CDR3 runs to 15 residues. The CDR3 protein is CSARTRISYNSPLNF. For the CDR3, the DNA is TGCAGTGCTAGAACGAGAATTTCCTATAATTCACCCCTCAACTTT.

There are many counts of this clonotype. The rearrangement uses TRBV9 and TRBJ1-1; D uncertain. The CDR3 contains 13 residues. V dropped 0 bases and J dropped 7 bases, with 10 bases sitting between them. From germline, CDR1 is SGDLS and CDR2 YYNGEE. The CDR3 sequence is CASSVGTADEAFF. The CDR3 coding sequence is TGTGCCAGCAGCGTAGGGACCGCCGATGAAGCTTTCTTT.

This clonotype has at least ten counts. The J gene is TRBJ1-3, the V gene TRBV10-3, with D uncertain. CDR3 length equals 15 residues. Germline CDR1 ENHRY, CDR2 SYGVKD. Trimming removed 11 bases from V and 0 bases from J, with 17 bases in between. CDR3 sequence reads: CAARRQANSGNTIYF. CDR3 DNA sequence: TGTGCCGCCCGGCGGCAGGCTAACTCTGGAAACACCATATATTTT.

This clonotype was seen repeatedly, ten times or more. The chain has TRBV5-1 and TRBJ2-3; 9 nucleotides agree with TRBD2. Germline V gene lookup returns CDR1 SGHRS and CDR2 YFSETQ. J lost 4 bases, V lost 2 bases, and 5 bases had no gene match. The CDR3 runs to 15 residues. This CDR3 is CASSLGSGGSDTQYF. As DNA, the CDR3 is TGCGCCAGCAGCTTAGGTAGCGGGGGATCAGATACGCAGTATTTT.

This clonotype was seen ten or more times. The chain employs TRBV5-1 and TRBJ2-1; tentative D call: TRBD1 (6 bases). The germline V gene encodes CDR1 SGHRS and CDR2 YFSETQ. Between the trimmed V and J ends, which lost 2 bases and 0 bases, there was a span of 18 bases. The CDR3 consists of 18 residues. As DNA, the CDR3 is TGCGCCAGCAGCTTCTTTCACAGGGCAAGGAGCTCCTACAATGAGCAGTTCTTC. Translation: CASSFFHRARSSYNEQFF.

There are many counts of this clonotype. V usage is TRBV7-8 and J usage is TRBJ2-7; 9 bases align to TRBD2. The CDR3 consists of 16 residues. Trimming removed 5 bases from V and 4 bases from J; junction bases left unmatched: 12. The V gene's germline CDR1 is SGHVS and CDR2 FQNEAQ. CDR3 region: CASSPVFSGSQYEQYF. DNA of the CDR3: TGTGCCAGCAGCCCCGTATTTAGCGGGAGTCAATACGAGCAGTACTTC. Complete variable domain (other parts from reference TRBV7-8 and TRBJ2-7): GAGVSQSPRYKVAKRGQDVALRCDPISGHVSLFWYQQALGQGPEFLTYFQNEAQLDKSGLPSDRFFAERPEGSVSTLKIQRTQQEDSAVYLCASSPVFSGSQYEQYFGPGTRLTVT.

This clonotype was seen ten or more times. The gene calls are TRBV7-8 and TRBJ2-2; 10 bases align to TRBD1. CDR1 is SGHVS and CDR2 is FQNEAQ in the germline V gene. This CDR3 is built from 17 residues. J gave up 1 base and V 5 bases, and 7 bases lay outside the gene matches. CDR3: CASSPRQGALNTGELFF. CDR3 DNA: TGTGCCAGCAGCCCCCGACAGGGGGCACTGAACACCGGGGAGCTGTTTTTT.

In its sample, this clonotype was seen many times. V gene TRBV7-8 combines with J gene TRBJ2-4, with a possible D match to TRBD1 (6 bases). Trimming took 5 bases from V and 5 from J, leaving 10 bases between them. The CDR3 extends over 13 amino acids. Looked up from germline, CDR1 is SGHVS and CDR2 is FQNEAQ. The CDR3 DNA sequence: TGTGCCAGCAGCACGCGACAGGAAAACATTCAGTACTTC. Translated, it gives CASSTRQENIQYF.

This clonotype has a count of ten or more. The V and J genes are TRBV5-1 and TRBJ1-2; TRBD1 matches at 7 bases. CDR1 SGHRS and CDR2 YFSETQ come from the germline V gene. This CDR3 spans 14 amino acids. The ends lost 4 bases at V and 7 bases at J; junction bases unmatched: 10. The CDR3 spells CASSILQGEAGYTF. The DNA of the CDR3 is TGCGCCAGCAGCATTCTGCAGGGGGAGGCTGGCTACACCTTC. Looking up the rest from reference TRBV5-1 and TRBJ1-2 gives the full variable domain: KAGVTQTPRYLIKTRGQQVTLSCSPISGHRSVSWYQQTPGQGLQFLFEYFSETQRNKGNFPGRFSGRQFSNSRSEMNVSTLELGDSALYLCASSILQGEAGYTFGSGTRLTVV.

This clonotype was recorded at least ten times. The V gene is TRBV6-2 or TRBV6-3, the J gene TRBJ2-1, with D unresolved. CDR3 size: 12 residues. The V end was cut by 4 bases, the J end by 12 bases, with 13 bases between. CDR1 and CDR2 from the germline V gene are MNHEY and SVGEGT. The CDR3 protein is CASSSLVSRQFF. CDR3 in DNA: TGTGCCAGCAGTTCTTTAGTGAGTCGGCAGTTCTTC.